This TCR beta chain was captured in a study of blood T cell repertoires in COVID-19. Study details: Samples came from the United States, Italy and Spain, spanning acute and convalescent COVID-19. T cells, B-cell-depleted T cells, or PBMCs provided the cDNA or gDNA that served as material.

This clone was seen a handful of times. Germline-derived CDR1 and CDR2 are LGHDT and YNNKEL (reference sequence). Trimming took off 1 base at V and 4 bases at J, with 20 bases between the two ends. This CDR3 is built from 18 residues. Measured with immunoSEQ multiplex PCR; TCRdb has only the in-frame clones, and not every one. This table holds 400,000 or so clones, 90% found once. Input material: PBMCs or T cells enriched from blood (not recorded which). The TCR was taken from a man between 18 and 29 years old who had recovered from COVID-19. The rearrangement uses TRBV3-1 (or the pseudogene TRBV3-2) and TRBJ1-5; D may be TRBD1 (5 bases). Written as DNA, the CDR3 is TGTGCCAGCAGCCAAGCAGGGACCCGCGGGGGTGGGAATCAGCCCCAGCATTTT. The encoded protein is CASSQAGTRGGGNQPQHF.